Shown below are 17 T cell receptor beta chains from a single sample sequenced in a study of kidney transplant recipient with SARS-CoV-2 infection. TCRdb reprocessed the reads via MiXCR and lists one record per CDR3 protein. This table holds approximately 240,000 distinct CDR3 sequences, around 30% found once. The material sequenced was a blood sample, taken at baseline and on roughly day 110 from a kidney transplant recipient. The receptors originated from a male patient younger than 45 who had COVID-19 and was a kidney transplant recipient. T cells may partly derive from the graft donor.

J is TRBJ2-3 and V is TRBV3-1, with 14 bases matching TRBD2. The junction had 7 bases not matched to a gene; V was cut back by 0 bases and J by 2 bases. This CDR3 contains 19 residues. Germline loops: CDR1 LGHDT, CDR2 YNNKEL (reference sequence). CDR3 residues: CASSQDFWTSGGNTDTQYF. CDR3 in DNA: TGTGCCAGCAGCCAAGATTTCTGGACTAGCGGGGGGAACACAGATACGCAGTATTTT.

As to this clonotype: Given a much more abundant clone one base away, this may be a read error. The rearrangement joins TRBV20-1 to TRBJ2-7; TRBD2 aligns across 11 bases. CDR1 and CDR2 from the germline V gene are DFQATT and SNEGSKA (reference sequence). The CDR3 extends over 14 amino acids. The CDR3 is CSARYGTSGYERYF. The CDR3 region has the DNA TGCAGTGCTAGATACGGGACTAGCGGCTACGAGCGGTACTTC.

A remark on this clonotype: A clone one base away is much larger, so this may be a read error. The genes are TRBV20-1 and TRBJ2-7, with TRBD2 matching 10 bases. Germline V gene lookup returns CDR1 DFQATT and CDR2 SNEGSKA (reference sequence). The CDR3 length is 19 residues. In nucleotides, the CDR3 is TGCAGTGCTAGAGACTTGATACTAGCGGGAACAACAAACGCCTACGAGCGGTACTTC. Translating it yields CSARDLILAGTTNAYERYF.

As to this clonotype: A much larger clone lies one base from this, so it may be a read error. This chain joins TRBV19 and TRBJ2-1; the match to TRBD2 covers 8 bases. CDR3 length: 15 residues. CDR1 is LNHDA and CDR2 is SQIVND in the germline V gene (reference sequence). The CDR3 sequence is CASRKRGTDYNERFF. CDR3 in DNA: TGTGCCAGTAGGAAGCGGGGGACCGATTACAATGAGCGGTTCTTC.

This clonotype was found many times. The V call is TRBV6-5, the J call TRBJ1-5; TRBD1 might be the D (5 bases). CDR1 is MNHEY and CDR2 is SVGAGI in the germline V gene. Trimming took 0 bases from V and 8 from J, leaving 14 bases between them. This CDR3 has 15 residues. The CDR3 is CASSYSSRGGEPQHF. CDR3 coding DNA: TGTGCCAGCAGTTACTCTTCAAGGGGCGGGGAGCCCCAGCATTTT.

This clonotype showed up many times. This chain uses TRBV12-3 or TRBV12-4 with TRBJ2-7; D not certain. V dropped 5 bases and J dropped 5 bases, with 16 bases sitting between them. The CDR3 spans 14 residues. CDR3: CASSPRWPGNEQYF. The CDR3, as DNA: TGTGCCAGCAGTCCCCGTTGGCCCGGAAACGAGCAGTACTTC.

This clonotype has only a few counts. V and J are TRBV27 and TRBJ2-3; TRBD2 matches at 11 bases. This CDR3 comprises 18 residues. The J segment lost 0 bases and the V segment lost 0 bases, leaving 5 bases of the junction unmatched. The germline gives CDR1 MNHEY, CDR2 SMNVEV (reference sequence). CDR3 in amino acids: CASSLSASGRLSTDTQYF. CDR3 in DNA: TGTGCCAGCAGTTTATCTGCTAGCGGGAGGCTGAGCACAGATACGCAGTATTTT.

This sequence joins TRBV20-1 and TRBJ2-7; weak D call: TRBD1 (6 bases). Germline CDR1 DFQATT, CDR2 SNEGSKA (reference sequence). The V and J ends lost 2 bases and 3 bases respectively, with 20 bases between them. The CDR3 covers 16 residues. The DNA of the CDR3 is TGCAGTGCTAGATCGGAGGACAGAAATTTCCTCTACGAGCAGTACTTC. Amino acids: CSARSEDRNFLYEQYF.

This clonotype appeared many times. This chain uses TRBV11-3 with TRBJ1-6; D unclear. V dropped 7 bases and J dropped 4 bases, with 8 bases sitting between them. The CDR3 runs to 13 residues. The germline V gene encodes CDR1 SGHNT and CDR2 YENEEA. CDR3 in amino acids: CASKVGYNSPLHF. The CDR3 nucleotides are TGTGCCAGCAAGGTGGGGTATAATTCACCCCTCCACTTT.

This clonotype showed up many times. The chain employs TRBV4-3 and TRBJ1-6; 7 bases are a match to TRBD1. The CDR3 is made up of 20 amino acids. CDR1 and CDR2 from the germline V gene are LGHNA and YSLEER. The junction had 18 bases not matched to a gene; V was cut back by 1 base and J by 6 bases. This CDR3 is CASSQGHDRVLGIANSPLHF. The CDR3 bases are TGCGCCAGCAGCCAAGGGCACGACAGGGTTTTGGGGATAGCTAATTCACCCCTCCACTTT.

As for this clonotype: The junction departs from germline at one end; a sequencing error may be responsible. The chain employs TRBV27 and TRBJ2-7; D is undetermined. Per the germline V gene, CDR1 is MNHEY and CDR2 is SMNVEV (reference sequence). CDR3 length: 15 amino acids. The CDR3 reads CAGSLGTPIYYEQYF. CDR3 coding DNA: TGTGCCGGCAGTTTAGGCACGCCAATTTACTACGAGCAGTACTTC.

This clonotype was seen repeatedly, ten times or more. The chain joins TRBV5-8 to TRBJ1-2, with D unclear. Trimming took off 7 bases at V and 4 bases at J, with 23 bases between the two ends. The CDR3 sequence is 16 residues long. Germline assignment: CDR1 SGHTS and CDR2 YDEGEE. CDR3 sequence reads: CASCRRHPRKTYGYTF. The CDR3 DNA sequence: TGTGCCAGCTGCCGGCGTCATCCACGAAAGACCTATGGCTACACCTTC.

This clonotype was recorded at least ten times. The chain recombines TRBV18 with TRBJ1-2; 7 bases are shared with TRBD1. The J segment lost 6 bases and the V segment lost 0 bases, leaving 1 base of the junction unmatched. The length of the CDR3 is 13 residues. Germline assignment: CDR1 KGHSH and CDR2 LQKENI. The CDR3 protein is CASSPPGQNGYTF. Written as DNA, the CDR3 is TGTGCCAGCTCACCACCGGGACAGAATGGCTACACCTTC.

This clonotype was recorded many times. This chain links TRBV9 with TRBJ1-2; unclear D gene. The CDR3 is 17 amino acids. Per the germline V gene, CDR1 is SGDLS and CDR2 is YYNGEE. V was trimmed by 4 bases and J by 4 bases, leaving 23 bases between them. The CDR3 spells CASSPDTLRAATYGYTF. The CDR3 coding sequence is TGTGCCAGCAGCCCCGACACCTTAAGAGCGGCTACCTATGGCTACACCTTC.

About this clonotype: Given a much more abundant clone one base away, this may be a read error. CDR3 DNA: TGTGCCGGCAGCTACCCAGGGACAGGGAATCAGCCCCAGCATTTT. Translating gives CAGSYPGTGNQPQHF. This rearrangement joins TRBV7-2 to TRBJ1-5, with 9 positions matching TRBD1. This CDR3 is built from 15 residues. Germline lookup yields CDR1 SGHTA and CDR2 FQGNSA.

As for this clonotype: It may be a read error: a sequence one base away is much more abundant. This chain joins TRBV6-5 and TRBJ1-1, with D unclear. CDR1 is MNHEY, CDR2 SVGAGI, per germline. The CDR3 extends over 14 amino acids. V lost 2 bases, J lost 8 bases, and 15 bases lay in between. The CDR3 is CASSYPRQSIEAFF. As DNA, the CDR3 is TGTGCCAGCAGTTACCCGCGTCAATCTATCGAAGCTTTCTTT.

This clonotype was found many times. J is TRBJ2-7 and V is TRBV11-2; D gene uncertain. The CDR3 length is 12 residues. The germline V and J ends were trimmed by 3 bases and 5 bases, with 8 bases remaining between them. In germline, CDR1 is SGHAT, CDR2 FQNNGV. The CDR3 reads CASSFFVDEQYF. The CDR3 DNA sequence: TGTGCCAGCAGCTTCTTCGTTGACGAGCAGTACTTC.